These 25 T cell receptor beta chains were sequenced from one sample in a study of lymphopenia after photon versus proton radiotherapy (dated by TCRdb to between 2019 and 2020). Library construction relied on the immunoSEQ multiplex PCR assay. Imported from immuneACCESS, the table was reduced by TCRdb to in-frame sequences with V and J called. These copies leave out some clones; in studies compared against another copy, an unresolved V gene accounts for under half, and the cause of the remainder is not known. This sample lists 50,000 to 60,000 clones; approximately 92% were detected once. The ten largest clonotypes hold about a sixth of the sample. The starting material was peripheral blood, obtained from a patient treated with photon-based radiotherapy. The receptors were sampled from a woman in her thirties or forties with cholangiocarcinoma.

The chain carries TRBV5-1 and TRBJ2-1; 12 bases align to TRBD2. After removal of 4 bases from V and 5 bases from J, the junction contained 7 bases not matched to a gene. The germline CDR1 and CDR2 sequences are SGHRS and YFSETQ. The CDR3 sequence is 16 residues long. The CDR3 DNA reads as TGCGCCAGCAGCCCGAGACTAGCGGGGGCCAACAATGAGCAGTTCTTC. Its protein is CASSPRLAGANNEQFF.

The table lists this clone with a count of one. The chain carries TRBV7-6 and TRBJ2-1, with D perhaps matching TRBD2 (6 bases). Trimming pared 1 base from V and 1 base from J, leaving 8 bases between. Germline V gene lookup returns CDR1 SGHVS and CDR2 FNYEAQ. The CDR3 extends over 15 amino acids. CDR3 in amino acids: CASSLGEVSYNEQFF. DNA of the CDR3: TGTGCCAGCAGCTTAGGGGAGGTGTCCTACAATGAGCAGTTCTTC.

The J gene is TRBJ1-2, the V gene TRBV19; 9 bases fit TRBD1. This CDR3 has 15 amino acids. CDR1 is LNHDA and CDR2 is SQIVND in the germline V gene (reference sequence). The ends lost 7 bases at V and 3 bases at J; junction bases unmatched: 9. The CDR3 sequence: CASKEDRGRHYGYTF. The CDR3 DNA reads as TGTGCCAGTAAGGAGGACAGGGGCCGCCACTATGGCTACACCTTC.

The CDR3 region has the DNA TGTGCCAGCAGCCTGGAGGGACAGGGGGTGGGCGAGCAGTACTTC. Translating gives CASSLEGQGVGEQYF. The chain combines TRBV4-2 with TRBJ2-7; 11 bases map to TRBD1. CDR1 is LGHNA and CDR2 is YNFKEQ in the germline V gene. The CDR3 spans 15 residues. V was pared by 4 bases and J by 6 bases, with 8 bases of the junction left unmatched.

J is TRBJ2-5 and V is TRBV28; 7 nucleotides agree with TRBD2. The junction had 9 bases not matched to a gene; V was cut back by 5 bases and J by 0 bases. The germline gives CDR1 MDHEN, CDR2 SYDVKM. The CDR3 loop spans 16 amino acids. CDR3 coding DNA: TGTGCCAGCAGTCTTGCGGGGGAGTATCACCAAGAGACCCAGTACTTC. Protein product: CASSLAGEYHQETQYF.

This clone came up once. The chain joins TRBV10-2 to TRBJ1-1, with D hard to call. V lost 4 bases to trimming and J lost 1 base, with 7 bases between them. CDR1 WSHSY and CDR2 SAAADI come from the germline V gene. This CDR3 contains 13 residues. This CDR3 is CASSVGRNTEAFF. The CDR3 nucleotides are TGCGCCAGCAGTGTTGGTAGGAACACTGAAGCTTTCTTT.

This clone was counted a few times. Here the CDR3 DNA reads TGCGCCAGCAGTGAGGGAGGGCTTACAGTGAACACTGAAGCTTTCTTT. Protein: CASSEGGLTVNTEAFF. V and J are TRBV10-2 and TRBJ1-1; D gene ambiguous. Germline V gene lookup returns CDR1 WSHSY and CDR2 SAAADI. V was trimmed by 2 bases and J by 0 bases, leaving 13 bases between them. The CDR3 has 16 residues.

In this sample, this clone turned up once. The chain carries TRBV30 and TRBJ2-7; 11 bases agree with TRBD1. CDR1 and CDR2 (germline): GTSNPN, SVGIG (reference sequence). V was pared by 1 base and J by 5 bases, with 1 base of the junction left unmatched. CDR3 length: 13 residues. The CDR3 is CAWSGTGGDEQYF. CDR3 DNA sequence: TGTGCCTGGAGTGGGACAGGGGGCGACGAGCAGTACTTC.

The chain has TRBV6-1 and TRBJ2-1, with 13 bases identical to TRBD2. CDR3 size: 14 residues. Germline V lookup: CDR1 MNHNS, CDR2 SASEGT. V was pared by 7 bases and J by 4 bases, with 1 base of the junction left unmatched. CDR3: CASMTSGGYNEQFF. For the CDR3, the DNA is TGTGCCAGCATGACTAGCGGGGGGTACAATGAGCAGTTCTTC.

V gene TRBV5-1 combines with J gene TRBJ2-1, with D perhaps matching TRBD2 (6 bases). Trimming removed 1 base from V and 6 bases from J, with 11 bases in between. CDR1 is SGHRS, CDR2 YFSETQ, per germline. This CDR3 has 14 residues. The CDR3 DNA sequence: TGCGCCAGCAGCTTGCCTAGCGCGGGCAATGAGCAGTTCTTC. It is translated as CASSLPSAGNEQFF.

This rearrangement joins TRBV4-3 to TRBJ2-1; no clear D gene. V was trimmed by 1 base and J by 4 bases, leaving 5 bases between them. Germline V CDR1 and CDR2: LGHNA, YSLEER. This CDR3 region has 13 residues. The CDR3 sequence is CASSQVPYNEQFF. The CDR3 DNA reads TGCGCCAGCAGCCAAGTCCCATACAATGAGCAGTTCTTC.

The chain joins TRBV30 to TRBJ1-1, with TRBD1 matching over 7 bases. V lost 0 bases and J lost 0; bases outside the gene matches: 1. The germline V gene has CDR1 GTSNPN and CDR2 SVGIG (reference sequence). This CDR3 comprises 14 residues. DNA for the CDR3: TGTGCCTGGAGTGTCGGGACAGTGAACACTGAAGCTTTCTTT. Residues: CAWSVGTVNTEAFF.

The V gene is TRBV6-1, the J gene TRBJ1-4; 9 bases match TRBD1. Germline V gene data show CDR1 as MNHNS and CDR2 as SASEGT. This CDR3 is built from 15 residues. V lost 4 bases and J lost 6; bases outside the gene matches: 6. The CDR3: CASSVDRGLHEKLFF. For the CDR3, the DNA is TGTGCCAGCAGTGTAGACAGGGGGTTGCATGAAAAACTGTTTTTT.

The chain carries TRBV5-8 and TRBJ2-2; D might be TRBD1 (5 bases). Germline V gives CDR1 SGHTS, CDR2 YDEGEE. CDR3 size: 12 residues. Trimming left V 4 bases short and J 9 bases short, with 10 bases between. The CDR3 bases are TGTGCCAGCAGCGCCCAGGGCCGGGAGCTGTTTTTT. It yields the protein CASSAQGRELFF.

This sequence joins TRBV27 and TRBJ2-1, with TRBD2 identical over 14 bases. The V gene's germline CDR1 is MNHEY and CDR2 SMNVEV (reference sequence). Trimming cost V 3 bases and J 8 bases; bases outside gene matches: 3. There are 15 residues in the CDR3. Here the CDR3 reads CASSLGTSGSYEQFF. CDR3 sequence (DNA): TGTGCCAGCAGTTTGGGGACTAGCGGGAGCTATGAGCAGTTCTTC.

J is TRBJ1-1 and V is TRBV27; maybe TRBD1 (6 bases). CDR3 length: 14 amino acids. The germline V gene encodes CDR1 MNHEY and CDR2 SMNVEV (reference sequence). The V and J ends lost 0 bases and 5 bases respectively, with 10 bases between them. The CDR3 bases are TGTGCCAGCAGTTTATCGTCGGGGGCAACTGAAGCTTTCTTT. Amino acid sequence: CASSLSSGATEAFF.

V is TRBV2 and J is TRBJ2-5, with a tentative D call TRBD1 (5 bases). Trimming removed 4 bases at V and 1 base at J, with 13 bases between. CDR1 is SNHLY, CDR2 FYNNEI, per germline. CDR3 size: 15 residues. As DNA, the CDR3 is TGTGCCAGCAGTGTTGGGGCGGATTTCCAAGAGACCCAGTACTTC. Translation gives CASSVGADFQETQYF.

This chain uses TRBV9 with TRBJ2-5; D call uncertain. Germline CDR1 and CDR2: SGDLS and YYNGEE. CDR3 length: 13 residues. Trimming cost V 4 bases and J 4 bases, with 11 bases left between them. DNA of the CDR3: TGTGCCAGCAGCACCGACCCCTTAGAGACCCAGTACTTC. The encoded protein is CASSTDPLETQYF.

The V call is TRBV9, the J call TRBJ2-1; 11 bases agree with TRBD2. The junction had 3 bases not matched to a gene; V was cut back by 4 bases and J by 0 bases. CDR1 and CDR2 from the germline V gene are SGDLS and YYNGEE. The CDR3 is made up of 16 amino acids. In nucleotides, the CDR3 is TGTGCCAGCAGCCCGGGACTAGCGGACTCCTACAATGAGCAGTTCTTC. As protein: CASSPGLADSYNEQFF.

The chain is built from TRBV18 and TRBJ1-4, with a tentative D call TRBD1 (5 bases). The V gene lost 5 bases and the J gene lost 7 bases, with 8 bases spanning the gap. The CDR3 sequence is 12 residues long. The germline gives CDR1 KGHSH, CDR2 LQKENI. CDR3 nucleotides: TGTGCCAGCTCAGCGGGGCGTGAAAAACTGTTTTTT. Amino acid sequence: CASSAGREKLFF.

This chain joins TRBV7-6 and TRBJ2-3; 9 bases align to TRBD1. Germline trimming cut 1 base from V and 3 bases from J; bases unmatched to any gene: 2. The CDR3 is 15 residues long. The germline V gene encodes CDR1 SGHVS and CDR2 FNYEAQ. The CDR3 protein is CASSLGQGGTDTQYF. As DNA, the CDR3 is TGTGCCAGCAGCTTAGGACAGGGGGGTACAGATACGCAGTATTTT.

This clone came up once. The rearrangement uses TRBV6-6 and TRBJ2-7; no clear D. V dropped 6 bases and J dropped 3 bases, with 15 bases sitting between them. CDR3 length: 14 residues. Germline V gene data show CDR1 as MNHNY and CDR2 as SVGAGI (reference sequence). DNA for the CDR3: TGTGCCAGCAGCCATTCGACCCCGGACTACGAGCAGTACTTC. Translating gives CASSHSTPDYEQYF.

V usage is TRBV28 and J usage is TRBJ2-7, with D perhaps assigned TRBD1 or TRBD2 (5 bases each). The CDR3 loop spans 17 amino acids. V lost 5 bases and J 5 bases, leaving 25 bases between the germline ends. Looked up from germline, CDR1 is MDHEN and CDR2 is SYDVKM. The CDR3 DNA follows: TGTGCCAGCAGTCGCTACGGGGATGGACCGGTAGGGGACGAGCAGTACTTC. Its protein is CASSRYGDGPVGDEQYF.

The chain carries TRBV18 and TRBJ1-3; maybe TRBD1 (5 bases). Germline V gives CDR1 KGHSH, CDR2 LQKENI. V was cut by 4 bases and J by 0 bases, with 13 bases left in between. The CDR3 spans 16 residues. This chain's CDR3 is CASSQGTSDSGNTIYF. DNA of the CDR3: TGTGCCAGCTCACAGGGGACGTCGGACTCTGGAAACACCATATATTTT.

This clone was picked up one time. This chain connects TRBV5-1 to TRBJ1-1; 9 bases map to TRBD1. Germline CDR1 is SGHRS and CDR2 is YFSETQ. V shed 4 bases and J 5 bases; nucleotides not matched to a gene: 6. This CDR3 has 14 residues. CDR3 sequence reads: CASSPDRGRTEAFF. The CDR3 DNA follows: TGCGCCAGCAGCCCGGACAGGGGTAGGACTGAAGCTTTCTTT. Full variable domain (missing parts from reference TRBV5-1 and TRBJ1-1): KAGVTQTPRYLIKTRGQQVTLSCSPISGHRSVSWYQQTPGQGLQFLFEYFSETQRNKGNFPGRFSGRQFSNSRSEMNVSTLELGDSALYLCASSPDRGRTEAFFGQGTRLTVV.